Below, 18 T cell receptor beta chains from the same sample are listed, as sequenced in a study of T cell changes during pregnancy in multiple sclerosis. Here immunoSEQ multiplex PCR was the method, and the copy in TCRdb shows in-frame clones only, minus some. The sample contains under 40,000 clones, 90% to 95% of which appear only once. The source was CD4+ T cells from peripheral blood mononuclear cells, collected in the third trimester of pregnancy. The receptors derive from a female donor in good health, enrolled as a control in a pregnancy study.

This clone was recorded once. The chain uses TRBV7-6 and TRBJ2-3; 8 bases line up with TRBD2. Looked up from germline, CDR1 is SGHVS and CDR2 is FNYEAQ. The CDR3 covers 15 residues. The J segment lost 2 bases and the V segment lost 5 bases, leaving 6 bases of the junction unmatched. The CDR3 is CASSATSGFTDTQYF. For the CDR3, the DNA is TGTGCCAGCAGCGCAACTAGCGGTTTCACAGATACGCAGTATTTT.

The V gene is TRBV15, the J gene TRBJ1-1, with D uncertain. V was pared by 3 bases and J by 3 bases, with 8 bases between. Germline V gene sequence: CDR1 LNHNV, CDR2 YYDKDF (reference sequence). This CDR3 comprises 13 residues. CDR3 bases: TGTGCCACCAGCAGTCGGCTAGACACTGAAGCTTTCTTT. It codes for CATSSRLDTEAFF.

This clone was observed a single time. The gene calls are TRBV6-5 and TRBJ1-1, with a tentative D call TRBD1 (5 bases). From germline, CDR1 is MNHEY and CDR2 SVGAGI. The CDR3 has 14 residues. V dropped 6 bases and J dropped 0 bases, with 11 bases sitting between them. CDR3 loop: CASRRDRLNTEAFF. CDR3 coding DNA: TGTGCCAGCAGGAGAGACAGACTGAACACTGAAGCTTTCTTT.

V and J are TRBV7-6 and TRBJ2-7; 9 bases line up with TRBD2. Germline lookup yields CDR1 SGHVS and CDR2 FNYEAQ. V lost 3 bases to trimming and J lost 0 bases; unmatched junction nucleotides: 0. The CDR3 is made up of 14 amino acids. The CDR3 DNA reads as TGTGCCAGCAGCTTGACTAGCGGCTCCTACGAGCAGTACTTC. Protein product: CASSLTSGSYEQYF.

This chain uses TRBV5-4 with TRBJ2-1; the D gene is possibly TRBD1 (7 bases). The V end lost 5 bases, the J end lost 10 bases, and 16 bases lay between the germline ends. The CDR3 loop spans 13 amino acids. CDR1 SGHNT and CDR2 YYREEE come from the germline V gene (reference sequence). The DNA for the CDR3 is TGTGCCAGCAGTTACAGGGGAGGTCGGGAGCAGTTCTTC. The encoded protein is CASSYRGGREQFF. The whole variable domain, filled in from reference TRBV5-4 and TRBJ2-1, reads ETGVTQSPTHLIKTRGQQVTLRCSSQSGHNTVSWYQQALGQGPQFIFQYYREEENGRGNFPPRFSGLQFPNYSSELNVNALELDDSALYLCASSYRGGREQFFGPGTRLTVL.

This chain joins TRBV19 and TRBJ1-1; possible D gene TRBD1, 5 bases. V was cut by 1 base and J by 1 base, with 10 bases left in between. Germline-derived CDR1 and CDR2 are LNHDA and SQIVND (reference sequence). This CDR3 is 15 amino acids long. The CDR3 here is CASSIGWGGNTEAFF. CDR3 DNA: TGTGCCAGTAGTATAGGGTGGGGGGGGAACACTGAAGCTTTCTTT.

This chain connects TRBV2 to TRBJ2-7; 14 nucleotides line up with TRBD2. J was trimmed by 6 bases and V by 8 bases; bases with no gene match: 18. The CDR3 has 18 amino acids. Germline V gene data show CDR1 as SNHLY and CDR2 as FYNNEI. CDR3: CASGRQAGLAGGVFEQYF. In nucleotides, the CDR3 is TGTGCCAGCGGCCGGCAGGCCGGACTAGCGGGAGGAGTATTCGAGCAGTACTTC.

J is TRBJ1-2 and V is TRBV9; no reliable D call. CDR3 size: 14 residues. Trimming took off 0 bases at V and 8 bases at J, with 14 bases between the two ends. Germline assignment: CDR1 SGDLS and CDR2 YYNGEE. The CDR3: CASSVGQDPGGYTF. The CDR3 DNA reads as TGTGCCAGCAGCGTAGGCCAGGACCCGGGGGGCTACACCTTC. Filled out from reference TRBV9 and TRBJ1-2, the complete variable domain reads DSGVTQTPKHLITATGQRVTLRCSPRSGDLSVYWYQQSLDQGLQFLIQYYNGEERAKGNILERFSAQQFPDLHSELNLSSLELGDSALYFCASSVGQDPGGYTFGSGTRLTVV.

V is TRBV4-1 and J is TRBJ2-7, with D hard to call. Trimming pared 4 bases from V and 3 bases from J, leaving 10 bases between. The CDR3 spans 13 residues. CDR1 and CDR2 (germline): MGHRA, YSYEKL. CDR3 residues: CASSPEHNYEQYF. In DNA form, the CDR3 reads TGCGCCAGCAGCCCCGAACACAACTACGAGCAGTACTTC.

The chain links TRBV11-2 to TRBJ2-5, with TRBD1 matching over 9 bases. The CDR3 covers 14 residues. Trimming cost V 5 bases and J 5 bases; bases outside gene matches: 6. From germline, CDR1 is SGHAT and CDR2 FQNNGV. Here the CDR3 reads CASSPGTGWETQYF. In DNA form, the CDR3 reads TGTGCCAGCAGCCCCGGGACAGGGTGGGAGACCCAGTACTTC.

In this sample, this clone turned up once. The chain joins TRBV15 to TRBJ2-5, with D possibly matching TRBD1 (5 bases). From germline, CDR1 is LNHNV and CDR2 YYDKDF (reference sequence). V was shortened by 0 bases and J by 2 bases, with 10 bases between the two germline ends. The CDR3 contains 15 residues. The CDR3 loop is CATSRETESQETQYF. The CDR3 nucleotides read TGTGCCACCAGCAGAGAGACAGAATCACAAGAGACCCAGTACTTC.

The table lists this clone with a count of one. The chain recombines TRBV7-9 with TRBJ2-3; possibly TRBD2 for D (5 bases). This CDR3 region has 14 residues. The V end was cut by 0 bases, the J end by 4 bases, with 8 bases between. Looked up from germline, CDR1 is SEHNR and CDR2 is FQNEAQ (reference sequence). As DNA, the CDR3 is TGTGCCAGCAGCTTAGCGGGGAGCGCAGATACGCAGTATTTT. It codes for CASSLAGSADTQYF.

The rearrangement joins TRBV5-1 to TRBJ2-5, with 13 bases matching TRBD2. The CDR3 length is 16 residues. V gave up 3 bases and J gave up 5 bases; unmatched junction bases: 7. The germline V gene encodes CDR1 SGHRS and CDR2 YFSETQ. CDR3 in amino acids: CASSSGLAGEGETQYF. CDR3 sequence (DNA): TGCGCCAGCAGCTCCGGACTAGCGGGAGAAGGGGAGACCCAGTACTTC.

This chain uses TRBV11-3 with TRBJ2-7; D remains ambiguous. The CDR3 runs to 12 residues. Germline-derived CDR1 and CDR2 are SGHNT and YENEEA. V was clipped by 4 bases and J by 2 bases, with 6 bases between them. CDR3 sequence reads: CASSSSTYEQYF. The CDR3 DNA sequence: TGTGCCAGCAGCTCATCCACCTACGAGCAGTACTTC.

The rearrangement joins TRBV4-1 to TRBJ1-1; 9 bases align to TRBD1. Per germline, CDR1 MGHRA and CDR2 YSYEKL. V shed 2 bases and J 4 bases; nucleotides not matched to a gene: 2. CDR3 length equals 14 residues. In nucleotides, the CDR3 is TGCGCCAGCAGCCAACCGACAGGGGGCACTGAAGCTTTCTTT. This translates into CASSQPTGGTEAFF.

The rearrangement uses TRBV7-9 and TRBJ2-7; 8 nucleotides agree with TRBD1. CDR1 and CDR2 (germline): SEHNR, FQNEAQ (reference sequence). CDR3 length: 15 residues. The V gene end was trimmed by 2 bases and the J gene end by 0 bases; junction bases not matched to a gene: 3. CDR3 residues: CASSLFGTGSYEQYF. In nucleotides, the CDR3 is TGTGCCAGCAGCTTATTTGGGACAGGCTCCTACGAGCAGTACTTC. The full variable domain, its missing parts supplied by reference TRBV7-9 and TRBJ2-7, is DTGVSQNPRHKITKRGQNVTFRCDPISEHNRLYWYRQTLGQGPEFLTYFQNEAQLEKSRLLSDRFSAERPKGSFSTLEIQRTEQGDSAMYLCASSLFGTGSYEQYFGPGTRLTVT.

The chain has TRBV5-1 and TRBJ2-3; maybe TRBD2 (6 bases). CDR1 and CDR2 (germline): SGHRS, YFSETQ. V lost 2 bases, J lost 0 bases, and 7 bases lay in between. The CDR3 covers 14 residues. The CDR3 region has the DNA TGCGCCAGCAGCTTAGGAGGGAGCACAGATACGCAGTATTTT. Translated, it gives CASSLGGSTDTQYF.

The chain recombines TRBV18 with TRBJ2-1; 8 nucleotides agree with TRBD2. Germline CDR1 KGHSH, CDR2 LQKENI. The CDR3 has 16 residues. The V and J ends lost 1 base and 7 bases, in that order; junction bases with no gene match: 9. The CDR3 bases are TGTGCCAGCTCACCACGGAGCGGGAGAGGTCTTAATGAGCAGTTCTTC. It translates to CASSPRSGRGLNEQFF.